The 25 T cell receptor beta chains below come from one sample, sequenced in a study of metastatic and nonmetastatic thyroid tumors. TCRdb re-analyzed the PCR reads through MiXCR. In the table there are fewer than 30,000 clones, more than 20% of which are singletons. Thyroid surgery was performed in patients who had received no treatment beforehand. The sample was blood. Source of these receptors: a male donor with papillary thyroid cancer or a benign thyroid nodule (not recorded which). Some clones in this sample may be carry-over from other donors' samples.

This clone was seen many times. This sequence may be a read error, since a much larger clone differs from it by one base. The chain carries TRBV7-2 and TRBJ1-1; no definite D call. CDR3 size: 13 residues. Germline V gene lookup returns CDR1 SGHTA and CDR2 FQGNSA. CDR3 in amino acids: CASSPMENTEALF. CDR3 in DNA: TGTGCCAGCAGCCCCATGGAGAACACTGAAGCTCTCTTT. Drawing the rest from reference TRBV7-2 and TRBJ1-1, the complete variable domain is GAGVSQSPSNKVTEKGKDVELRCDPISGHTALYWYRQSLGQGLEFLIYFQGNSAPDKSGLPSDRFSAERTGGSVSTLTIQRTQQEDSAVYLCASSPMENTEALFGQGTRLTVV.

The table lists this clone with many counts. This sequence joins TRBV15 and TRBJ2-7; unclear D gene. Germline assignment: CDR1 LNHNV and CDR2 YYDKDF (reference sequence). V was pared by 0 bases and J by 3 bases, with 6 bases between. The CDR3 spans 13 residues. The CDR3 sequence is CATSREVGYEQYF. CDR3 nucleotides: TGTGCCACCAGCAGAGAGGTCGGCTACGAGCAGTACTTC.

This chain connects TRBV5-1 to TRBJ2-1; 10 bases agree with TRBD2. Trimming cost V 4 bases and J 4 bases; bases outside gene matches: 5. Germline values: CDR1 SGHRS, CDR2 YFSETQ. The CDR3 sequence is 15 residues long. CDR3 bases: TGCGCCAGCAGCACCACTAGCGGGAATTACAATGAGCAGTTCTTC. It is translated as CASSTTSGNYNEQFF. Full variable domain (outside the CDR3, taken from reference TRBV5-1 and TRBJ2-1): KAGVTQTPRYLIKTRGQQVTLSCSPISGHRSVSWYQQTPGQGLQFLFEYFSETQRNKGNFPGRFSGRQFSNSRSEMNVSTLELGDSALYLCASSTTSGNYNEQFFGPGTRLTVL.

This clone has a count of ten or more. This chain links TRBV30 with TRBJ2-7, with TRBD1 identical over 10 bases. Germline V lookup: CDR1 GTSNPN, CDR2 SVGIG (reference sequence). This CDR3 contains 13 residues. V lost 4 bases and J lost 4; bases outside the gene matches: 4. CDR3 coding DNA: TGTGCCTGGACCCGGGACAGGGGTTACGAGCAGTACTTC. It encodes CAWTRDRGYEQYF.

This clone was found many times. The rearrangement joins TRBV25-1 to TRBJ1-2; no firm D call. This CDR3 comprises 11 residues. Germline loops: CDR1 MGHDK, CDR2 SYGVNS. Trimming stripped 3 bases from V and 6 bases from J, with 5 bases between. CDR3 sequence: CASSDSDGYTF. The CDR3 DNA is TGTGCCAGCAGTGACAGTGATGGCTACACCTTC.

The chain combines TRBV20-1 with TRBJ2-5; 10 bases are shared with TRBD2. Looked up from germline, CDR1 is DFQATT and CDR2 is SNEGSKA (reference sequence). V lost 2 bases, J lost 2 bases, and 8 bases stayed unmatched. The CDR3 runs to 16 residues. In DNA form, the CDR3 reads TGCAGTGCTAGACTAGCGGGGGTAGTGCCTCAAGAGACCCAGTACTTC. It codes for CSARLAGVVPQETQYF.

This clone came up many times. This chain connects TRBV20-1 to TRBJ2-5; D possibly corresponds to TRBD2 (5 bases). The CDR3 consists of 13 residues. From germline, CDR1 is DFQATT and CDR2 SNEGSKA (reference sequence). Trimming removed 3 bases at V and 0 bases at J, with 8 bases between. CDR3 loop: CSASGGYQETQYF. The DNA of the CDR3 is TGCAGTGCTAGCGGCGGGTACCAAGAGACCCAGTACTTC.

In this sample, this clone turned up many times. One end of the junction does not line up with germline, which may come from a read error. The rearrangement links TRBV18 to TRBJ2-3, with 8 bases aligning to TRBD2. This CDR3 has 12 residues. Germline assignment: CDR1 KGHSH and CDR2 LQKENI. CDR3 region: CASSPTSEASDF. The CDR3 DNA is TGTGCCAGCTCACCGACTAGCGAAGCCTCGGATTTT.

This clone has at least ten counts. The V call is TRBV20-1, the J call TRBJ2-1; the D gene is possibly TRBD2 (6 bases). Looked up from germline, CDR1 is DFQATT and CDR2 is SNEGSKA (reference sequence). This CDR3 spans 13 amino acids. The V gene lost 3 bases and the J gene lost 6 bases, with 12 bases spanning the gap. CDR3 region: CSASKGTLNEQFF. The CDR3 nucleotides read TGCAGTGCTAGTAAAGGGACTCTCAATGAGCAGTTCTTC.

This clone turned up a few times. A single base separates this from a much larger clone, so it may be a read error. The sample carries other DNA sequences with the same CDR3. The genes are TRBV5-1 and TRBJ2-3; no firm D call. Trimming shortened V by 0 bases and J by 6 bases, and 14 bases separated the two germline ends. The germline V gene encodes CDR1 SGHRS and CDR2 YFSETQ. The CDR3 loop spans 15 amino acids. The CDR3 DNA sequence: TGCGCCAGCAGCTTGGATCAGGTTTCTGCGGATACGCAGTATTTT. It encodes CASSLDQVSADTQYF.

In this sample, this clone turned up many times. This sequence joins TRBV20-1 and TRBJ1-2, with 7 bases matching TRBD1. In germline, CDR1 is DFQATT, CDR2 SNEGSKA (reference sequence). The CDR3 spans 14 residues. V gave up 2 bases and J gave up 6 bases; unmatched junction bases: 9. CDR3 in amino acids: CSARKGRDRDGYTF. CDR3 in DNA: TGCAGTGCTAGAAAAGGGAGGGACAGAGATGGCTACACCTTC.

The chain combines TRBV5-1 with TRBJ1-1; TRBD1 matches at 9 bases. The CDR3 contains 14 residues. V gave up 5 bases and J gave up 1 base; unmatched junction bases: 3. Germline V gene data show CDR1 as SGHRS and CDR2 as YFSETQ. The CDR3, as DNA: TGCGCCAGCAGGAGGGACAGGGCGAACACTGAAGCTTTCTTT. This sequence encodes CASRRDRANTEAFF.

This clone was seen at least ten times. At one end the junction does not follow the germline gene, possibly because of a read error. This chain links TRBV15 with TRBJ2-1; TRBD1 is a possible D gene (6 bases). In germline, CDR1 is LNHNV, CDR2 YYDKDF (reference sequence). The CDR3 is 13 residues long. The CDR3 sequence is CAASGNRAHEQFF. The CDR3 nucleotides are TGTGCCGCCAGCGGCAACAGGGCCCATGAGCAGTTCTTC.

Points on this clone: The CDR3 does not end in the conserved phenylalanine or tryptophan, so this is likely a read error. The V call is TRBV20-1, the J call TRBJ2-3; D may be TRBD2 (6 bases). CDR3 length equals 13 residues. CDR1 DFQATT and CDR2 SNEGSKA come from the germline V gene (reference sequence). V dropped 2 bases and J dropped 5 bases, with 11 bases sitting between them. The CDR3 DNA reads TGCAGTGCTAGATTTGGGGGGAAAGATACGCAGTATGTT. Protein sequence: CSARFGGKDTQYV.

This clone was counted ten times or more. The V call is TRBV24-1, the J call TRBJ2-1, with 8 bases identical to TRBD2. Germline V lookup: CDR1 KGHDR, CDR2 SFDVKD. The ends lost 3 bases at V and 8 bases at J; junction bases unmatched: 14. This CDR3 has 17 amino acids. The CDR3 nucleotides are TGTGCCACCAGTGATACTACCGGGGGGGGGCGTGGGGATGAGCAGTTCTTC. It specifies CATSDTTGGGRGDEQFF.

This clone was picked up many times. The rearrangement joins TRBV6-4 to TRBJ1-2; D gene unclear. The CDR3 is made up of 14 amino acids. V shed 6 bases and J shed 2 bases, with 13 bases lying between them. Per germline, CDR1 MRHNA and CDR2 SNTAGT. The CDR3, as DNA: TGTGCCAGCAGCAGGACGGTGGGAAACTATGGCTACACCTTC. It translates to CASSRTVGNYGYTF.

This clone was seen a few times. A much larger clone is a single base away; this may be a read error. The CDR3 DNA follows: TGTGCCACCAGTGACCCCCAGGGACAGGGGGCAGGAGATATGCAGTATTTT. Protein product: CATSDPQGQGAGDMQYF. The chain is built from TRBV6-1 and TRBJ2-3; 12 bases are shared with TRBD1. CDR3 length: 17 residues. Germline-derived CDR1 and CDR2 are MNHNS and SASEGT.

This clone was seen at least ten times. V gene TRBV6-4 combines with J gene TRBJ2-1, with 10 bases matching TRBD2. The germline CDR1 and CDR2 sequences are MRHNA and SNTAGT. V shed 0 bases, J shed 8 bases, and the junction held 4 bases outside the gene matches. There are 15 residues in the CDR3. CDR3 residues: CASSDSASGSYEQFF. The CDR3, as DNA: TGTGCCAGCAGTGACTCGGCTAGCGGGAGCTATGAGCAGTTCTTC.

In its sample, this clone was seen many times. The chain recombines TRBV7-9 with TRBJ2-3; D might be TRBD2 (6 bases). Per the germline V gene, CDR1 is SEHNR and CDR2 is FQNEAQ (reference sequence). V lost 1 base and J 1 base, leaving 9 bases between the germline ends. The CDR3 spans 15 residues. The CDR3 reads CASSLDGGGTDTQYF. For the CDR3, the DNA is TGTGCCAGCAGCTTAGACGGGGGTGGCACAGATACGCAGTATTTT.

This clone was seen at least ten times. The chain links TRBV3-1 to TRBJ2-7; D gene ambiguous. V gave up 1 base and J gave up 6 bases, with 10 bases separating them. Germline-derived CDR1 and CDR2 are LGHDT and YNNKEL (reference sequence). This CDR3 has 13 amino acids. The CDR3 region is CASSQGRLGEQYF. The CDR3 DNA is TGTGCCAGCAGCCAAGGGAGATTGGGCGAGCAGTACTTC.

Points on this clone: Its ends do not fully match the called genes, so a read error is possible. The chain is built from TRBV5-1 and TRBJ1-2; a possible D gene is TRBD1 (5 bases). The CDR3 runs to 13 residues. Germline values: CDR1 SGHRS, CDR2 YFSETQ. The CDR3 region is CACSPIKGEGFTF. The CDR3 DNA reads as TGCGCCTGCAGCCCGATTAAAGGGGAAGGCTTCACCTTC.

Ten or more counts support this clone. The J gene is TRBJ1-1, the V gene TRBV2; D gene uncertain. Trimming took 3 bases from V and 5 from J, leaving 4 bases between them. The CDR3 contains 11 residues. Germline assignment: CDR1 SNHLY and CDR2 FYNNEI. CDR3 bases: TGTGCCAGCAGTGAGAGTACTGAAGCTTTCTTT. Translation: CASSESTEAFF.

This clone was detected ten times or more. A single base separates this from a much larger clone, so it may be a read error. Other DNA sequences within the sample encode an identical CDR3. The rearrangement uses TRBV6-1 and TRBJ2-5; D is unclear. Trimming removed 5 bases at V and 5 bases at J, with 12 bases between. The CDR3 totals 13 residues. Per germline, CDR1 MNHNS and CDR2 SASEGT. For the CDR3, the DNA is TGTGCCAGCAGTCGGACGGAGAAGGAGACCCAGTACTTC. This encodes CASSRTEKETQYF.

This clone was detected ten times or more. In DNA, the CDR3 is TGTGCCAGCAGCCCGCAGACAGGTTCATATGGCTACACCTTC. Translation gives CASSPQTGSYGYTF. This rearrangement joins TRBV7-2 to TRBJ1-2; possibly TRBD1 for D (6 bases). The V gene lost 5 bases and the J gene lost 5 bases, with 15 bases spanning the gap. In germline, CDR1 is SGHTA, CDR2 FQGNSA. The CDR3 is 14 residues long.

CDR3: CAWSVGMEQRRWYEQYF. The CDR3 DNA reads TGTGCCTGGAGTGTAGGGATGGAGCAGAGGAGATGGTACGAGCAGTACTTC. V is TRBV30 and J is TRBJ2-7; D is ambiguous. The ends were cut back, 0 bases at V and 4 bases at J, with 22 bases in the middle. The CDR3 extends over 17 amino acids. Germline CDR1 GTSNPN, CDR2 SVGIG (reference sequence).